This T cell receptor (beta chain) was retrieved from a study of molecular identifiers for immune sequencing clone quantification. Sorted naive CD8 T cells were those defined as CD8+CD4-CCR7+CD45RA+. Bulk TCR library preparation followed previously described methods with listed TCR primers. One entry per CDR3 protein results from TCRdb running MiXCR on the PCR reads. Of more than 450,000 distinct CDR3 sequences listed, 20% to 25% are singletons. This clonotype has a count of ten or more. Its matching antigen is unknown. A junction end diverges from the germline sequence, so it may reflect a read error. Overall study results and limits: Effector cells kept over 97% of their molecules in clones above 20 RNA copies, while naive cells kept under 1% there. Sharing of a barcode by identical TCR molecules could cause highly expanded clone sizes to be underestimated.

This receptor was obtained from a human donor in good health. Some libraries in this study had Jurkat cell RNA spiked in. Specimen: naive CD8+ T cells from blood, with Jurkat cell RNA spiked in. The subset here: FACS-sorted CD8+CD4-CCR7+CD45RA+ naive T cells.

CDR3 region: CASSLGGAAEAFF. As DNA, the CDR3 is TGTGCCAGCAGCTTAGGGGGGGCGGCTGAAGCTTTCTTT. The chain is built from TRBV5-1 and TRBJ1-1, with D perhaps TRBD1 (6 bases). This CDR3 contains 13 residues. Per the germline V gene, CDR1 is SGHRS and CDR2 is YFSETQ.